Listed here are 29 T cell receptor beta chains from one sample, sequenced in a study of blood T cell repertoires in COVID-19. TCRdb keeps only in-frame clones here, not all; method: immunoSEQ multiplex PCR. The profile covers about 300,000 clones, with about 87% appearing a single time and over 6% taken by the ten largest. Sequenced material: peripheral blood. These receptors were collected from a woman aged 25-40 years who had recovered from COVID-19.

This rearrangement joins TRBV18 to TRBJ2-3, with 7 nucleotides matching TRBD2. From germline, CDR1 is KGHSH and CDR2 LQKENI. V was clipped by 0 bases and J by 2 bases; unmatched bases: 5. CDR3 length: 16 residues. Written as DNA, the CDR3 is TGTGCCAGCTCACCACCGCTAGCGGACCCCACAGATACGCAGTATTTT. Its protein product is CASSPPLADPTDTQYF.

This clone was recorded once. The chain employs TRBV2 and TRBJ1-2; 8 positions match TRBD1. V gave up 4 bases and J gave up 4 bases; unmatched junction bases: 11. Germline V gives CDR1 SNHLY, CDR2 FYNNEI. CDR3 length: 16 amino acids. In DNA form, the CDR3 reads TGTGCCAGCAGTGCCTCCGGGACAGGTGCTTTCTATGGCTACACCTTC. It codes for CASSASGTGAFYGYTF.

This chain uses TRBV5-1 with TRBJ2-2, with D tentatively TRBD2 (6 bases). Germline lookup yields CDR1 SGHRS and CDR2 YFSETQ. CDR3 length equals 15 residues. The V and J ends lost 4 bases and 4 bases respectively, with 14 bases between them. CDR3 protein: CASSREPRATGELFF. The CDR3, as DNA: TGCGCCAGCAGCCGGGAGCCGAGGGCCACCGGGGAGCTGTTTTTT.

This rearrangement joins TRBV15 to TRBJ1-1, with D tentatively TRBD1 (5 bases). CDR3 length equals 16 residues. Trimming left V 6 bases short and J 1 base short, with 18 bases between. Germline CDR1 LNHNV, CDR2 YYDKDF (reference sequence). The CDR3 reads CATSSTNRFPNTEAFF. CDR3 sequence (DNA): TGTGCCACCAGTTCCACTAACAGGTTTCCGAACACTGAAGCTTTCTTT.

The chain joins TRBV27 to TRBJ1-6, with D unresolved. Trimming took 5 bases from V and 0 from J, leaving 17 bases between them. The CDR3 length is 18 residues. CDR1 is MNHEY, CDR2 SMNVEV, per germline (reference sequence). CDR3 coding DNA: TGTGCCAGCAGTGGTGGCAGCATCCCTAGCTCCTATAATTCACCCCTCCACTTT. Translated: CASSGGSIPSSYNSPLHF.

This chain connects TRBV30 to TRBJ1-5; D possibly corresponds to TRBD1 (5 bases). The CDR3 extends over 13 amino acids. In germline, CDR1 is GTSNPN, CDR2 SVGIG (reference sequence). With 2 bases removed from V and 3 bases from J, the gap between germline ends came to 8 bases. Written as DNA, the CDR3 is TGTGCCTGGAGTATACAGGACAATCAGCCCCAGCATTTT. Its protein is CAWSIQDNQPQHF. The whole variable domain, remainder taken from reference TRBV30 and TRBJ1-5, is SQTIHQWPATLVQPVGSPLSLECTVEGTSNPNLYWYRQAAGRGLQLLFYSVGIGQISSEVPQNLSASRPQDRQFILSSKKLLLSDSGFYLCAWSIQDNQPQHFGDGTRLSIL.

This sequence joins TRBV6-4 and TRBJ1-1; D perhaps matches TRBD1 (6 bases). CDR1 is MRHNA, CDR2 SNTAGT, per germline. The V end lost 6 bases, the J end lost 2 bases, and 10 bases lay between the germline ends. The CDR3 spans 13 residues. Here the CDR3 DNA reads TGTGCCAGCAGCCAGGGGTCCAACACTGAAGCTTTCTTT. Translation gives CASSQGSNTEAFF.

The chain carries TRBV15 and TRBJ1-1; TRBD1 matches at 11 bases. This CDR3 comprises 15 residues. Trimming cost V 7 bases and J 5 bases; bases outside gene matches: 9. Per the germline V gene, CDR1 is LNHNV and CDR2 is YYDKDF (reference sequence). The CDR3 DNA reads TGTGCCACCACAGGGACAGGGGGGAAAGGAACTGAAGCTTTCTTT. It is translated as CATTGTGGKGTEAFF.

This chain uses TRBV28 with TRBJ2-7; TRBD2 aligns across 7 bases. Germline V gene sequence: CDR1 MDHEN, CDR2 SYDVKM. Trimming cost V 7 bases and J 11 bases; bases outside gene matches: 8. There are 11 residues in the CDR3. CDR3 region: CASTWGGVEYF. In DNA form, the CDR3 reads TGTGCCAGCACCTGGGGAGGGGTGGAGTACTTC.

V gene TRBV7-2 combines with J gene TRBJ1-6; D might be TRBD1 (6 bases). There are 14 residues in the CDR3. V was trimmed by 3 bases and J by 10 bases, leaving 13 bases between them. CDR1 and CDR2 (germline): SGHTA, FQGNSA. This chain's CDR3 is CASSFADRNSPLHF. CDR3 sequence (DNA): TGTGCCAGCAGCTTTGCCGACAGGAACTCACCCCTCCACTTT.

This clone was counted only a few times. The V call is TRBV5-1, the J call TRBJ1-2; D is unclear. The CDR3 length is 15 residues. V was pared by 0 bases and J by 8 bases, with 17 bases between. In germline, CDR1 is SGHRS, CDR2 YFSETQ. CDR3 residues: CASSLVGSGSGGYTF. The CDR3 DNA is TGCGCCAGCAGCTTGGTAGGCAGCGGCTCTGGAGGCTACACCTTC.

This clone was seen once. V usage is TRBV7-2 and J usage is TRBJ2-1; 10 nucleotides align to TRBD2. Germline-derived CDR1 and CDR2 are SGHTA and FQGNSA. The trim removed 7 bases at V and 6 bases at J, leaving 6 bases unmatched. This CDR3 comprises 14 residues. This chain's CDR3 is CASKYSGGVNEQFF. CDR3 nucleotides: TGTGCCAGCAAATACAGCGGGGGGGTCAATGAGCAGTTCTTC.

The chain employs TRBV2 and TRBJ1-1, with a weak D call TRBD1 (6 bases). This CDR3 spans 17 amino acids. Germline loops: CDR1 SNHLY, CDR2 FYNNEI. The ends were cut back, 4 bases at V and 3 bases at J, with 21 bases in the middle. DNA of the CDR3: TGTGCCAGCAGTGTATACCCGACGACAGGCCCAGACACTGAAGCTTTCTTT. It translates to CASSVYPTTGPDTEAFF.

The CDR3 reads CASSDSTPTDTQYF. CDR3 in DNA: TGTGCCAGTAGCGACAGTACCCCCACAGATACGCAGTATTTT. V gene TRBV19 combines with J gene TRBJ2-3; weak D call: TRBD1 (5 bases). Germline CDR1 and CDR2: LNHDA and SQIVND (reference sequence). The V end was cut by 6 bases, the J end by 2 bases, with 12 bases between. The CDR3 contains 14 residues. Full variable domain (missing parts from reference TRBV19 and TRBJ2-3): DGGITQSPKYLFRKEGQNVTLSCEQNLNHDAMYWYRQDPGQGLRLIYYSQIVNDFQKGDIAEGYSVSREKKESFPLTVTSAQKNPTAFYLCASSDSTPTDTQYFGPGTRLTVL.

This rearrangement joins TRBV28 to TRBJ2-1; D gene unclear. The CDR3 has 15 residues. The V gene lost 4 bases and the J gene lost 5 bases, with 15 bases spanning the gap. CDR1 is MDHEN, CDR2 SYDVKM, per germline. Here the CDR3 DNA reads TGTGCCAGCAGTTCCGCGAAGTTAAACGACAATGAGCAGTTCTTC. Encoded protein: CASSSAKLNDNEQFF.

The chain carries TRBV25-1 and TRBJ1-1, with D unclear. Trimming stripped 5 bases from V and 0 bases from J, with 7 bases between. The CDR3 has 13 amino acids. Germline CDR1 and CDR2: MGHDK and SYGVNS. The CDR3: CASSSRVNTEAFF. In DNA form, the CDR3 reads TGTGCCAGCAGTTCACGGGTGAACACTGAAGCTTTCTTT.

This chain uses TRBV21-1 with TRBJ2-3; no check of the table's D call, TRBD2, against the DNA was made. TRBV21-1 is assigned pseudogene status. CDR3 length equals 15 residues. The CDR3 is CASSKASGGTDTQYF. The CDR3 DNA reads TGTGCCAGCAGCAAAGCGAGCGGGGGCACAGATACGCAGTATTTT.

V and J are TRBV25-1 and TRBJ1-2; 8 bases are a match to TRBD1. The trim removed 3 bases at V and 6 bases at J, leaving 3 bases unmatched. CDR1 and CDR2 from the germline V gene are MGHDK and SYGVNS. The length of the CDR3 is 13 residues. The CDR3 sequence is CASSDRTGHGYTF. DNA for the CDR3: TGTGCCAGCAGTGATCGGACAGGGCATGGCTACACCTTC.

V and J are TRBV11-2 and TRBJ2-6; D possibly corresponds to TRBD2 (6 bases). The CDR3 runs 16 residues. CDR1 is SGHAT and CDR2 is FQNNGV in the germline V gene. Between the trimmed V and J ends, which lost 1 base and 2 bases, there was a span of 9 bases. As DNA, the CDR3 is TGTGCCAGCAGCTTAGTCGGGGGTGCTGGGGCCAACGTCCTGACTTTC. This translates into CASSLVGGAGANVLTF.

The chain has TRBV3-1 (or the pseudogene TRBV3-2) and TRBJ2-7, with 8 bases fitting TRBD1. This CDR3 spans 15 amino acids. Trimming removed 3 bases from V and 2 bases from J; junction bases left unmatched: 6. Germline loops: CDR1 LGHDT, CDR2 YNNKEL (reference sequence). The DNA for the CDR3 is TGTGCCAGCAGCCATCGGGACAGGAGAACCTACGAGCAGTACTTC. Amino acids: CASSHRDRRTYEQYF.

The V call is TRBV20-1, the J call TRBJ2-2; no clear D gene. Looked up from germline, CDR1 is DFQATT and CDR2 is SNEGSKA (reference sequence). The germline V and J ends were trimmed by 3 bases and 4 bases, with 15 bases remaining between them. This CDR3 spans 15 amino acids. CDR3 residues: CSASRLGGPTGELFF. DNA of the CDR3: TGCAGTGCTAGTCGCCTGGGTGGGCCCACCGGGGAGCTGTTTTTT.

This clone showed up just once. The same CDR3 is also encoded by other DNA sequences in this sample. CDR3 residues: CSALQETQYF. The CDR3 DNA follows: TGCAGTGCCCTTCAAGAGACCCAGTACTTC. The chain is built from TRBV20-1 and TRBJ2-5; D ambiguous. Germline CDR1 and CDR2: DFQATT and SNEGSKA (reference sequence). The CDR3 is 10 amino acids. The V gene lost 6 bases and the J gene lost 2 bases, with 4 bases spanning the gap.

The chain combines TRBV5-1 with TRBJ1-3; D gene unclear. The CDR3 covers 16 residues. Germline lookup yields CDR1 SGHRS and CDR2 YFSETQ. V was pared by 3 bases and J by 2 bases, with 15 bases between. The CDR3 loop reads CASSSELGSPGNTIYF. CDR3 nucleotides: TGCGCCAGCAGCTCGGAGTTGGGGAGCCCTGGAAACACCATATATTTT.

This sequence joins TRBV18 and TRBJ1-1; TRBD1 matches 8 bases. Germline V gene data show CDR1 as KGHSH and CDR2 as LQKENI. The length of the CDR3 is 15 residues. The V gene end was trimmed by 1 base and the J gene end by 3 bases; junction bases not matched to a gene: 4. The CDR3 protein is CASSPRTGMDTEAFF. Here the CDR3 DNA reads TGTGCCAGCTCACCACGGACAGGGATGGACACTGAAGCTTTCTTT.

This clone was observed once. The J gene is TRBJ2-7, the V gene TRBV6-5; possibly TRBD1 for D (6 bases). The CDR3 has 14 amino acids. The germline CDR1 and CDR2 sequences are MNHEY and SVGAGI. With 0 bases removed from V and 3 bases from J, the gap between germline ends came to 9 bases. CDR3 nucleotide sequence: TGTGCCAGCAGTTACTCGGGGGCGAGCTACGAGCAGTACTTC. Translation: CASSYSGASYEQYF.

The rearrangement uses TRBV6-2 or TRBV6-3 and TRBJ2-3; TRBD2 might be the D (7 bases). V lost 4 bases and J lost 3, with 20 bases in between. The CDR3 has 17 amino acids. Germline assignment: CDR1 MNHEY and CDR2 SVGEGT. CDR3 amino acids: CASSLRLARGRTDTQYF. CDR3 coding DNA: TGTGCCAGCAGTTTGAGACTAGCTAGGGGGAGAACAGATACGCAGTATTTT.

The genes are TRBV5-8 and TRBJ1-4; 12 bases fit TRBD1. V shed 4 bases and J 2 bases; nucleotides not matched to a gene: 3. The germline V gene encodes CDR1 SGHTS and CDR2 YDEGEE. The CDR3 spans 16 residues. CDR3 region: CASSPGTGGTNEKLFF. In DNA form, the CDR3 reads TGTGCCAGCAGCCCTGGGACAGGGGGCACTAATGAAAAACTGTTTTTT.

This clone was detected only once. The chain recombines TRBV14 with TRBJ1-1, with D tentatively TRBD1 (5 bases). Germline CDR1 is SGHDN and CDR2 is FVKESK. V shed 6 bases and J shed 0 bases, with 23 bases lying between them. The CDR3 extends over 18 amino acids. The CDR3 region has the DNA TGTGCCAGCAGTCCAAGGGGAGGATGGGGGGGAATGAACACTGAAGCTTTCTTT. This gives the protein CASSPRGGWGGMNTEAFF.

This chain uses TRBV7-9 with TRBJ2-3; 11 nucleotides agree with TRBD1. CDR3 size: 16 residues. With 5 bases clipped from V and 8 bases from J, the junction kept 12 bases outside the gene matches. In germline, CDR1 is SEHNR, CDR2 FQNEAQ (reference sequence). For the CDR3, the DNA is TGTGCCAGCAGCCCCGCCAGGACAGGGGGCGCCGGTACGCAGTATTTT. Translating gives CASSPARTGGAGTQYF.